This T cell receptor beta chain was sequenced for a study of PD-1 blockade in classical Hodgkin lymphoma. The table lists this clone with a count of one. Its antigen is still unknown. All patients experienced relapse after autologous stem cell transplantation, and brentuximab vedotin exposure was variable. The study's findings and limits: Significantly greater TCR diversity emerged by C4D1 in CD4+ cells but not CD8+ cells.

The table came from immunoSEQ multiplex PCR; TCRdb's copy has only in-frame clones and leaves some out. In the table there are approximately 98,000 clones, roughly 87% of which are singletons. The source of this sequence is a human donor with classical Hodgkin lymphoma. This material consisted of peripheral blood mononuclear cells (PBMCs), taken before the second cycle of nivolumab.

Here the CDR3 reads CASSLATREADTQYF. The DNA of the CDR3 is TGCGCCAGCAGCTTGGCCACAAGGGAAGCGGATACGCAGTATTTT. The chain combines TRBV5-1 with TRBJ2-3; D call uncertain. V lost 0 bases and J 6 bases, leaving 14 bases between the germline ends. The germline V gene encodes CDR1 SGHRS and CDR2 YFSETQ. This CDR3 is built from 15 residues.